The 16 T cell receptor beta chains reported below all come from one sample, sequenced in a study of shared clonotypes between healthy human individuals. Sequenced by immunoSEQ multiplex PCR; TCRdb stores in-frame clones only, minus some. This sample has roughly 2.5 million clones, with more than 90% found just once. Sequenced: naive CD4+ T cells sorted from blood. The sample's subset: CD45RA+ positively selected. These receptor sequences come from a man aged 18 to 35 in good health.

DNA for the CDR3: TGTGCCACGGGCCAGGACAGGGGGGTTGGCTACACCTTC. Translated, it gives CATGQDRGVGYTF. The genes are TRBV28 and TRBJ1-2, with 10 nucleotides matching TRBD1. The germline V gene encodes CDR1 MDHEN and CDR2 SYDVKM. V dropped 10 bases and J dropped 7; count of bases not matched to a gene: 9. The CDR3 spans 13 residues.

CDR3 coding DNA: TGTGCCAGCAGCTTAGGCGGGAGGAGAACAGATACGCAGTATTTT. Its protein product is CASSLGGRRTDTQYF. The V and J genes are TRBV11-2 and TRBJ2-3; 8 bases map to TRBD2. Germline assignment: CDR1 SGHAT and CDR2 FQNNGV. The CDR3 spans 15 residues. The junction had 3 bases not matched to a gene; V was cut back by 1 base and J by 3 bases.

The chain couples TRBV7-9 to TRBJ2-5; the match to TRBD2 covers 13 bases. V lost 5 bases to trimming and J lost 1 base; unmatched junction nucleotides: 7. The CDR3 is 17 residues long. The germline CDR1 and CDR2 sequences are SEHNR and FQNEAQ (reference sequence). CDR3 coding DNA: TGTGCCAGCAGCCCCGGGACTAGCGGGGATAGCCAAGAGACCCAGTACTTC. Translated: CASSPGTSGDSQETQYF.

The chain couples TRBV5-5 to TRBJ1-1; D uncertain. The germline CDR1 and CDR2 sequences are SGHKS and YYEKEE (reference sequence). The V and J ends lost 5 bases and 0 bases respectively, with 11 bases between them. CDR3 size: 14 residues. The CDR3 loop reads CASRPGRVNTEAFF. CDR3 nucleotide sequence: TGTGCCAGCAGACCCGGCCGGGTGAACACTGAAGCTTTCTTT.

This clone showed up just a few times. This chain connects TRBV28 to TRBJ1-1; D gene ambiguous. The CDR3 spans 11 residues. Deletions cut 9 bases from V and 1 base from J, with 6 bases between. CDR1 MDHEN and CDR2 SYDVKM come from the germline V gene. CDR3 sequence reads: CASFANTEAFF. The CDR3 nucleotides read TGTGCCAGTTTCGCGAACACTGAAGCTTTCTTT.

About this clone itself: Other DNA sequences within the sample encode an identical CDR3. V is TRBV19 and J is TRBJ2-5; 10 bases fit TRBD2. The CDR3 has 15 amino acids. Trimming took 1 base from V and 2 from J; bases not matched to a gene: 1. Germline V gene lookup returns CDR1 LNHDA and CDR2 SQIVND (reference sequence). The CDR3 loop is CASSIGTSGQETQYF. In nucleotides, the CDR3 is TGTGCCAGTAGTATAGGGACTAGCGGTCAAGAGACCCAGTACTTC.

The chain employs TRBV6-5 and TRBJ2-7, with 7 bases fitting TRBD1. With 0 bases clipped from V and 4 bases from J, the junction kept 6 bases outside the gene matches. The CDR3 is 15 residues long. The germline gives CDR1 MNHEY, CDR2 SVGAGI. In DNA, the CDR3 is TGTGCCAGCAGTTACTCAGGCCAGGGGGATTACGAGCAGTACTTC. It encodes CASSYSGQGDYEQYF.

The gene calls are TRBV14 and TRBJ2-3; D perhaps matches TRBD1 (7 bases). There are 16 residues in the CDR3. The V and J ends lost 0 bases and 5 bases respectively, with 15 bases between them. Looked up from germline, CDR1 is SGHDN and CDR2 is FVKESK. The CDR3 reads CASSQDQGGYRDTQYF. CDR3 nucleotides: TGTGCCAGCAGCCAAGATCAGGGGGGCTACAGAGATACGCAGTATTTT. Together with reference TRBV14 and TRBJ2-3, the CDR3 gives the full variable domain: EAGVTQFPSHSVIEKGQTVTLRCDPISGHDNLYWYRRVMGKEIKFLLHFVKESKQDESGMPNNRFLAERTGGTYSTLKVQPAELEDSGVYFCASSQDQGGYRDTQYFGPGTRLTVL.

Regarding this clone: This sample also contains other DNA sequences that code for the same CDR3. This chain joins TRBV5-1 and TRBJ2-3; D may correspond to TRBD1 or TRBD2 (5 bases each). The germline CDR1 and CDR2 sequences are SGHRS and YFSETQ. The V end was cut by 0 bases, the J end by 6 bases, with 11 bases between. This CDR3 has 14 residues. The CDR3 sequence: CASSLGPGADTQYF. The CDR3 nucleotides read TGCGCCAGCAGCTTGGGACCCGGGGCGGATACGCAGTATTTT.

V and J are TRBV6-6 and TRBJ2-7; 7 nucleotides line up with TRBD1. CDR3 length: 15 amino acids. The germline V gene encodes CDR1 MNHNY and CDR2 SVGAGI (reference sequence). After removal of 2 bases from V and 3 bases from J, the junction contained 7 bases not matched to a gene. The CDR3 sequence is CASSYGTGERYEQYF. CDR3 sequence (DNA): TGTGCCAGCAGTTACGGAACAGGGGAGCGCTACGAGCAGTACTTC.

The chain carries TRBV19 and TRBJ1-1; D uncertain. Germline V lookup: CDR1 LNHDA, CDR2 SQIVND (reference sequence). V dropped 7 bases and J dropped 1 base, with 10 bases sitting between them. This CDR3 is built from 13 residues. CDR3 in DNA: TGTGCCAGTACCCCAAGTCGGAACACTGAAGCTTTCTTT. It specifies CASTPSRNTEAFF.

The V and J genes are TRBV11-2 and TRBJ1-5, with 7 bases aligning to TRBD1. This CDR3 is 15 amino acids long. The V gene end was trimmed by 0 bases and the J gene end by 4 bases; junction bases not matched to a gene: 3. CDR1 is SGHAT, CDR2 FQNNGV, per germline. The CDR3 loop is CASSLDRTGNQPQHF. The CDR3 DNA sequence: TGTGCCAGCAGCTTAGATAGGACAGGTAATCAGCCCCAGCATTTT.

This clone was detected once. This CDR3 is also generated by other DNA sequences in the sample. CDR3 nucleotides: TGTGCCATCCAGGCTAGCGGAGTTAGCACAGATACGCAGTATTTT. Its protein is CAIQASGVSTDTQYF. The chain links TRBV10-3 to TRBJ2-3, with 7 bases identical to TRBD2. The CDR3 sequence is 15 residues long. Germline V CDR1 and CDR2: ENHRY, SYGVKD. V was pared by 8 bases and J by 0 bases, with 8 bases of the junction left unmatched.

The chain joins TRBV11-2 to TRBJ1-1; 8 bases are a match to TRBD1. The V gene end was trimmed by 4 bases and the J gene end by 3 bases; junction bases not matched to a gene: 10. Germline CDR1 reads SGHAT; CDR2 reads FQNNGV. There are 16 residues in the CDR3. CDR3 in amino acids: CASSSYSGDRYTEAFF. The DNA of the CDR3 is TGTGCCAGCAGCTCTTATTCGGGGGACAGGTACACTGAAGCTTTCTTT. The variable domain in full, completed from reference TRBV11-2 and TRBJ1-1, reads EAGVAQSPRYKIIEKRQSVAFWCNPISGHATLYWYQQILGQGPKLLIQFQNNGVVDDSQLPKDRFSAERLKGVDSTLKIQPAKLEDSAVYLCASSSYSGDRYTEAFFGQGTRLTVV.

This chain links TRBV4-3 with TRBJ1-2; D remains ambiguous. The CDR3 runs to 14 residues. The germline V and J ends were trimmed by 1 base and 4 bases, with 10 bases remaining between them. Germline CDR1 and CDR2: LGHNA and YSLEER. The CDR3 spells CASSQGATSYGYTF. As DNA, the CDR3 is TGCGCCAGCAGCCAAGGAGCCACATCCTATGGCTACACCTTC.

The chain has TRBV27 and TRBJ1-6, with TRBD1 as a possible D gene (5 bases). V lost 4 bases and J lost 6, with 13 bases in between. Germline lookup yields CDR1 MNHEY and CDR2 SMNVEV (reference sequence). This CDR3 is built from 15 residues. The CDR3, as DNA: TGTGCCAGCAGTTCATGGGGCTTAGGTAATTCACCCCTCCACTTT. This sequence encodes CASSSWGLGNSPLHF.